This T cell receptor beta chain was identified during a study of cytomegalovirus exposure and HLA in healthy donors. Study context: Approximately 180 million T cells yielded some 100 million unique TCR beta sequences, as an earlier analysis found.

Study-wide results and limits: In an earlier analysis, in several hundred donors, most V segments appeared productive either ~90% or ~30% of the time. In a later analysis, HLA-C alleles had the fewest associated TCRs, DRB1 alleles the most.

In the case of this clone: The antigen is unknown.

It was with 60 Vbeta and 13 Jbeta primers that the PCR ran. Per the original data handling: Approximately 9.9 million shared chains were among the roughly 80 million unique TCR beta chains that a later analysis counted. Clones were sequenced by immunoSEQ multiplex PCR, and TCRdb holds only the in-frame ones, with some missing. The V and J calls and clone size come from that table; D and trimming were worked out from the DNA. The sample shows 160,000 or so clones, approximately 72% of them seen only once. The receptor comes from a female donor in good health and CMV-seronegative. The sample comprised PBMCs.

CDR3 region: CASSPGEGRNTEAFF. CDR3 nucleotide sequence: TGCGCCAGCAGCCCTGGGGAGGGACGAAACACTGAAGCTTTCTTT. The J gene is TRBJ1-1, the V gene TRBV5-1, with D perhaps TRBD1 (5 bases). Germline V gives CDR1 SGHRS, CDR2 YFSETQ. The CDR3 runs to 15 residues. Trimming took off 4 bases at V and 2 bases at J, with 15 bases between the two ends.